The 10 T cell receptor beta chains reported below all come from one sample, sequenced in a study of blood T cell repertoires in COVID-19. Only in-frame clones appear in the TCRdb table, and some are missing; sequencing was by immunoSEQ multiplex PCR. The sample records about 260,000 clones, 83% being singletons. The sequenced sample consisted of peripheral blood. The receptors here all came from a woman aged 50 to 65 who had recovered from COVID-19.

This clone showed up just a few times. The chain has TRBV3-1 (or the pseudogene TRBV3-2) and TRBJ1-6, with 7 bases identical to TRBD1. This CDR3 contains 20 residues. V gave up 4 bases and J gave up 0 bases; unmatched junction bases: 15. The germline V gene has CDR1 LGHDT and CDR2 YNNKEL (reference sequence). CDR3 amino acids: CASSPTFLGTASSYNSPLHF. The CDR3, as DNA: TGTGCCAGCAGCCCCACGTTTCTTGGGACAGCAAGCTCCTATAATTCACCCCTCCACTTT.

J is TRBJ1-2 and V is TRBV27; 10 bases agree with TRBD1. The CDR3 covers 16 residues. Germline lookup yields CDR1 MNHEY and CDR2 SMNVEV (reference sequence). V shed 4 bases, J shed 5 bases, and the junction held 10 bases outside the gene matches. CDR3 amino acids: CASSSPGQGGLYGYTF. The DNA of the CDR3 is TGTGCCAGCAGTTCTCCCGGACAGGGGGGACTGTATGGCTACACCTTC.

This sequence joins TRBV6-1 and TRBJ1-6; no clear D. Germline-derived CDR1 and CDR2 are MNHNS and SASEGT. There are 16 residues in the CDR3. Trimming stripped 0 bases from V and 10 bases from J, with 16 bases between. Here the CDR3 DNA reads TGTGCCAGCAGTGAAGCGCTTCGAAGCTTGAGGTCACCCCTCCACTTT. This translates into CASSEALRSLRSPLHF.

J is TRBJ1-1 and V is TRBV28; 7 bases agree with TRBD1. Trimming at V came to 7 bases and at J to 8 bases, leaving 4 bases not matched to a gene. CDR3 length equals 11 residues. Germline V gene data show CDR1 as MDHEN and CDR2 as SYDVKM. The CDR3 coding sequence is TGTGCCAGCACTGAGGACAGGGAAGCTTTCTTT. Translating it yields CASTEDREAFF.

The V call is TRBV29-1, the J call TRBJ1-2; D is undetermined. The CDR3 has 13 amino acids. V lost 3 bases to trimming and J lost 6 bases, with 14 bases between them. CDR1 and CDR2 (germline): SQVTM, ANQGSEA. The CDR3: CSVDPENNHGYTF. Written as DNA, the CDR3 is TGCAGCGTTGACCCAGAAAACAACCATGGCTACACCTTC.

CDR3 DNA sequence: TGTGCCAGCTCACCAGGTAGCGGGGGACTAGCCAAAAACATTCAGTACTTC. It encodes CASSPGSGGLAKNIQYF. The chain recombines TRBV18 with TRBJ2-4, with TRBD2 matching 9 bases. This CDR3 region has 17 residues. The trim removed 2 bases at V and 0 bases at J, leaving 5 bases unmatched. The V gene's germline CDR1 is KGHSH and CDR2 LQKENI.

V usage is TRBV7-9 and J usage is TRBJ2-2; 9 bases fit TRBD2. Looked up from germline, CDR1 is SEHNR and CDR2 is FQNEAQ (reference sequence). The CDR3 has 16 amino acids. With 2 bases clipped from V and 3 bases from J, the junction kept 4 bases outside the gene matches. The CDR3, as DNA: TGTGCCAGCAGCTTATGGCGCGGGGGGGACACCGGGGAGCTGTTTTTT. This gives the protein CASSLWRGGDTGELFF. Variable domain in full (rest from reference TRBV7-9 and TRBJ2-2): DTGVSQNPRHKITKRGQNVTFRCDPISEHNRLYWYRQTLGQGPEFLTYFQNEAQLEKSRLLSDRFSAERPKGSFSTLEIQRTEQGDSAMYLCASSLWRGGDTGELFFGEGSRLTVL.

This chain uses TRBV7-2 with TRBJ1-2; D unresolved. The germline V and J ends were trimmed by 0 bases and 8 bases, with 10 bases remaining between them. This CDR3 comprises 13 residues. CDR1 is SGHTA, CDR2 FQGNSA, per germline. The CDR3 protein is CASSLASDLGYTF. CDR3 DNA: TGTGCCAGCAGCTTAGCGTCAGATTTGGGCTACACCTTC.

The CDR3 region has the DNA TGTGCCAGCAGCTTAGGGGCCGCAGGCTTCTATGGCTACACCTTC. Its protein is CASSLGAAGFYGYTF. The rearrangement uses TRBV7-9 and TRBJ1-2; the D is unclear. The CDR3 contains 15 residues. V lost 1 base to trimming and J lost 4 bases, with 13 bases between them. The germline CDR1 and CDR2 sequences are SEHNR and FQNEAQ (reference sequence).

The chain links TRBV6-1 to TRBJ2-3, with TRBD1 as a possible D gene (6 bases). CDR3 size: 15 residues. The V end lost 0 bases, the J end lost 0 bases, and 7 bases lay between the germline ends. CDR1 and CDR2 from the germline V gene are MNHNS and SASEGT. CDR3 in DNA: TGTGCCAGCAGTGAAGCTACAGGGAGCACAGATACGCAGTATTTT. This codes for CASSEATGSTDTQYF.